Presented here are 31 T cell receptor beta chains from one specimen sequenced in a study of blood T cell repertoires in COVID-19. The assay was immunoSEQ multiplex PCR, and TCRdb's table has in-frame clones only and misses some. The sample yields around 76,000 clones, 83% seen once. Sequencing was done on a sample of peripheral blood. Every receptor here comes from a man under 40 with COVID-19, enrolled during active disease.

The rearrangement uses TRBV5-1 and TRBJ2-2; D ambiguous. The V gene's germline CDR1 is SGHRS and CDR2 YFSETQ. The CDR3 extends over 17 amino acids. V was trimmed by 3 bases and J by 4 bases, leaving 19 bases between them. The CDR3 here is CASSYGFGGIATGELFF. CDR3 nucleotides: TGCGCCAGCAGCTATGGATTCGGCGGCATAGCCACCGGGGAGCTGTTTTTT.

The chain is built from TRBV7-9 and TRBJ2-1, with 11 bases matching TRBD1. Germline CDR1 is SEHNR and CDR2 is FQNEAQ (reference sequence). The CDR3 has 14 residues. V lost 4 bases, J lost 6 bases, and 2 bases stayed unmatched. Written as DNA, the CDR3 is TGTGCCAGCAGCTCCGGGACAGGGGGCAATGAGCAGTTCTTC. As protein: CASSSGTGGNEQFF. The variable domain in full, with the rest retrieved from reference TRBV7-9 and TRBJ2-1, is DTGVSQNPRHKITKRGQNVTFRCDPISEHNRLYWYRQTLGQGPEFLTYFQNEAQLEKSRLLSDRFSAERPKGSFSTLEIQRTEQGDSAMYLCASSSGTGGNEQFFGPGTRLTVL.

V usage is TRBV9 and J usage is TRBJ2-1, with 9 positions matching TRBD2. The CDR3 contains 18 residues. The germline V gene encodes CDR1 SGDLS and CDR2 YYNGEE. J was trimmed by 2 bases and V by 3 bases; bases with no gene match: 12. CDR3 nucleotides: TGTGCCAGCAGCGCCCAAAACCCCCGACTAGCGGCCTACAATGAGCAGTTCTTC. Protein: CASSAQNPRLAAYNEQFF. Full variable domain (rest looked up from reference TRBV9 and TRBJ2-1): DSGVTQTPKHLITATGQRVTLRCSPRSGDLSVYWYQQSLDQGLQFLIQYYNGEERAKGNILERFSAQQFPDLHSELNLSSLELGDSALYFCASSAQNPRLAAYNEQFFGPGTRLTVL.

This clone was counted a few times. The gene calls are TRBV11-2 and TRBJ1-1, with 8 bases that match TRBD1. V was clipped by 3 bases and J by 5 bases; unmatched bases: 5. Germline CDR1 reads SGHAT; CDR2 reads FQNNGV. This CDR3 contains 14 residues. The CDR3 spells CASSFTGGRTEAFF. CDR3 nucleotide sequence: TGTGCCAGCAGCTTCACAGGGGGTCGGACTGAAGCTTTCTTT. Based on the CDR3 plus reference TRBV11-2 and TRBJ1-1, the full variable domain is EAGVAQSPRYKIIEKRQSVAFWCNPISGHATLYWYQQILGQGPKLLIQFQNNGVVDDSQLPKDRFSAERLKGVDSTLKIQPAKLEDSAVYLCASSFTGGRTEAFFGQGTRLTVV.

This clone has more than one count but fewer than ten. The rearrangement links TRBV28 to TRBJ1-1; a weak D match, TRBD1 (5 bases). Trimming pared 3 bases from V and 6 bases from J, leaving 11 bases between. This CDR3 contains 13 residues. CDR1 is MDHEN, CDR2 SYDVKM, per germline. The CDR3 spells CASSFMRDSEAFF. CDR3 bases: TGTGCCAGCAGTTTCATGAGGGACTCTGAAGCTTTCTTT.

This chain links TRBV14 with TRBJ1-2; D might be TRBD1 (5 bases). CDR1 SGHDN and CDR2 FVKESK come from the germline V gene. The CDR3 covers 15 residues. Trimming cost V 0 bases and J 7 bases, with 15 bases left between them. The CDR3 loop reads CASSQEGRVLSGYTF. CDR3 sequence (DNA): TGTGCCAGCAGCCAAGAGGGCAGGGTCCTGAGTGGCTACACCTTC.

The chain uses TRBV4-3 and TRBJ1-2, with D maybe TRBD1 (5 bases). This CDR3 has 13 amino acids. The V gene lost 0 bases and the J gene lost 9 bases, with 11 bases spanning the gap. Germline CDR1 and CDR2: LGHNA and YSLEER. CDR3: CASSQDQGDSYTF. CDR3 DNA: TGCGCCAGCAGCCAAGATCAAGGGGATAGCTACACCTTC.

This chain uses TRBV7-9 with TRBJ1-1; D is perhaps TRBD1 (5 bases). The CDR3 consists of 14 residues. Trimming left V 8 bases short and J 1 base short, with 14 bases between. The germline V gene encodes CDR1 SEHNR and CDR2 FQNEAQ (reference sequence). CDR3: CASGDWGTNTEAFF. The CDR3 bases are TGTGCCAGCGGGGACTGGGGCACGAACACTGAAGCTTTCTTT.

The chain links TRBV30 to TRBJ2-7; tentatively, D is TRBD1 (6 bases). Trimming stripped 4 bases from V and 7 bases from J, with 14 bases between. The CDR3 is made up of 12 amino acids. Germline assignment: CDR1 GTSNPN and CDR2 SVGIG (reference sequence). This CDR3 reads CAWKSRGWEQYF. The DNA of the CDR3 is TGTGCCTGGAAGAGCAGGGGATGGGAGCAGTACTTC.

The chain links TRBV7-2 to TRBJ2-3; a weak D match, TRBD1 (5 bases). This CDR3 region has 16 residues. Trimming stripped 4 bases from V and 2 bases from J, with 16 bases between. Germline V gene lookup returns CDR1 SGHTA and CDR2 FQGNSA. The CDR3 loop reads CASSSGPPHNTDTQYF. CDR3 nucleotides: TGTGCCAGCAGCTCAGGGCCTCCTCACAACACAGATACGCAGTATTTT. Combining the CDR3 with reference TRBV7-2 and TRBJ2-3 gives the whole variable domain GAGVSQSPSNKVTEKGKDVELRCDPISGHTALYWYRQSLGQGLEFLIYFQGNSAPDKSGLPSDRFSAERTGGSVSTLTIQRTQQEDSAVYLCASSSGPPHNTDTQYFGPGTRLTVL.

The V call is TRBV28, the J call TRBJ2-7, with 11 bases fitting TRBD1. The CDR3 extends over 14 amino acids. Per germline, CDR1 MDHEN and CDR2 SYDVKM. The V and J ends lost 8 bases and 0 bases, in that order; junction bases with no gene match: 3. CDR3: CASLDRGRSYEQYF. The DNA for the CDR3 is TGTGCCAGCCTGGACAGGGGGCGCTCCTACGAGCAGTACTTC.

The chain carries TRBV9 and TRBJ2-2; D is ambiguous. The CDR3 loop spans 13 amino acids. Trimming removed 0 bases at V and 5 bases at J, with 5 bases between. Germline CDR1 reads SGDLS; CDR2 reads YYNGEE. The CDR3 DNA reads TGTGCCAGCAGCGTAGCTGCGACCGGGGAGCTGTTTTTT. Its protein is CASSVAATGELFF.

This rearrangement joins TRBV10-3 to TRBJ1-2; TRBD1 aligns across 9 bases. The germline gives CDR1 ENHRY, CDR2 SYGVKD. The CDR3 is made up of 18 amino acids. With V trimmed by 2 bases and J by 4 bases, 14 bases remained unmatched. CDR3: CAISEPRTGERTPYGYTF. CDR3 in DNA: TGTGCCATCAGTGAGCCAAGGACAGGGGAAAGGACGCCCTATGGCTACACCTTC.

This clone was detected a few times. The chain couples TRBV6-5 to TRBJ2-3; D remains ambiguous. The CDR3 sequence is 14 residues long. V dropped 4 bases and J dropped 0 bases, with 8 bases sitting between them. CDR1 MNHEY and CDR2 SVGAGI come from the germline V gene. The CDR3 region has the DNA TGTGCCAGCAGTTCCCGCGCGAGCACAGATACGCAGTATTTT. Translated: CASSSRASTDTQYF.

The chain uses TRBV2 and TRBJ2-7, with TRBD2 matching 8 bases. The CDR3 runs to 14 residues. Germline CDR1 reads SNHLY; CDR2 reads FYNNEI. With V trimmed by 6 bases and J by 5 bases, 9 bases remained unmatched. The CDR3 here is CASRPGTRYDEQYF. The CDR3 nucleotides are TGTGCCAGCAGACCCGGGACTAGGTACGACGAGCAGTACTTC.

The chain employs TRBV7-2 and TRBJ1-4; D not certain. The germline V gene has CDR1 SGHTA and CDR2 FQGNSA. This CDR3 contains 15 residues. The V end lost 0 bases, the J end lost 7 bases, and 12 bases lay between the germline ends. In nucleotides, the CDR3 is TGTGCCAGCAGCTTAGCGGCCTTTCGGGGTGAAAAACTGTTTTTT. Translating it yields CASSLAAFRGEKLFF.

The sample holds one count of this clone. This rearrangement joins TRBV5-8 to TRBJ1-1; a weak D match, TRBD1 (6 bases). The CDR3 has 13 residues. V lost 4 bases, J lost 8 bases, and 15 bases lay in between. In germline, CDR1 is SGHTS, CDR2 YDEGEE. The CDR3 region has the DNA TGTGCCAGCAGCCGCACTTGGACAGACGAAGCTTTCTTT. It specifies CASSRTWTDEAFF.

V gene TRBV5-6 combines with J gene TRBJ1-1; D is possibly TRBD1 (5 bases). Trimming removed 4 bases at V and 10 bases at J, with 11 bases between. The CDR3 totals 11 residues. Germline lookup yields CDR1 SGHDT and CDR2 YYEEEE. As DNA, the CDR3 is TGTGCCAGCAGCCACGACGGGGGAGCTTTCTTT. Its translation: CASSHDGGAFF.

The CDR3 protein is CASSDRTTQVPDTQYF. CDR3 nucleotides: TGTGCCAGCAGTGATAGGACTACCCAGGTCCCAGATACGCAGTATTTT. The chain employs TRBV25-1 and TRBJ2-3, with D possibly matching TRBD2 (6 bases). The CDR3 extends over 16 amino acids. Germline-derived CDR1 and CDR2 are MGHDK and SYGVNS. Trimming cost V 3 bases and J 4 bases, with 17 bases left between them. Filled out from reference TRBV25-1 and TRBJ2-3, the complete variable domain reads EADIYQTPRYLVIGTGKKITLECSQTMGHDKMYWYQQDPGMELHLIHYSYGVNSTEKGDLSSESTVSRIRTEHFPLTLESARPSHTSQYLCASSDRTTQVPDTQYFGPGTRLTVL.

J is TRBJ2-6 and V is TRBV5-6; 7 bases agree with TRBD1. Per germline, CDR1 SGHDT and CDR2 YYEEEE. The CDR3 length is 17 residues. J gave up 0 bases and V 0 bases, and 3 bases lay outside the gene matches. DNA of the CDR3: TGTGCCAGCAGCTTGGGACAGGGCGTCTCTGGGGCCAACGTCCTGACTTTC. This encodes CASSLGQGVSGANVLTF.

The chain uses TRBV9 and TRBJ2-1; TRBD2 matches at 7 bases. Germline CDR1 and CDR2: SGDLS and YYNGEE. Trimming cost V 0 bases and J 4 bases; bases outside gene matches: 4. CDR3 size: 15 residues. In DNA, the CDR3 is TGTGCCAGCAGCGTAGTTCCCGGGGGGTACAATGAGCAGTTCTTC. It is translated as CASSVVPGGYNEQFF.

The V and J genes are TRBV28 and TRBJ2-3; weak D call: TRBD2 (7 bases). There are 15 residues in the CDR3. Germline V lookup: CDR1 MDHEN, CDR2 SYDVKM. V was cut by 4 bases and J by 1 base, with 12 bases left in between. CDR3 protein: CASSSVGGRTDTQYF. For the CDR3, the DNA is TGTGCCAGCAGTTCCGTCGGGGGGCGCACAGATACGCAGTATTTT.

The sample holds one count of this clone. The chain couples TRBV10-1 to TRBJ2-5; 7 bases map to TRBD2. The CDR3 covers 14 residues. CDR1 and CDR2 from the germline V gene are WNHNN and SYGVQD (reference sequence). Losses at the gene ends were 3 bases for V and 4 bases for J; bases not matched to a gene: 5. The CDR3 reads CASSDRTRRETQYF. The CDR3 coding sequence is TGCGCCAGCAGTGATCGGACTAGACGAGAGACCCAGTACTTC.

The rearrangement joins TRBV7-9 to TRBJ2-5, with a tentative D call TRBD2 (5 bases). Germline values: CDR1 SEHNR, CDR2 FQNEAQ (reference sequence). The CDR3 consists of 15 residues. V lost 5 bases, J lost 0 bases, and 13 bases lay in between. The CDR3 bases are TGTGCCAGCAGCCATGGACTCACCAACCAAGAGACCCAGTACTTC. Translating gives CASSHGLTNQETQYF.

The chain links TRBV28 to TRBJ1-5; D might be TRBD1 (6 bases). The germline V gene encodes CDR1 MDHEN and CDR2 SYDVKM. This CDR3 region has 14 residues. V shed 8 bases and J shed 4 bases, with 15 bases lying between them. This CDR3 reads CASGLRGGNQPQHF. CDR3 nucleotides: TGTGCCAGCGGACTCAGGGGAGGGAATCAGCCCCAGCATTTT.

The count of this clone is one. The J gene is TRBJ1-2, the V gene TRBV27; 7 bases align to TRBD1. V dropped 5 bases and J dropped 4; count of bases not matched to a gene: 4. Germline CDR1 is MNHEY and CDR2 is SMNVEV (reference sequence). This CDR3 spans 13 amino acids. The CDR3 coding sequence is TGTGCCAGCAGTCCTCGGGACAGCTATGGCTACACCTTC. It is translated as CASSPRDSYGYTF.

This clone was observed a handful of times. The chain couples TRBV7-8 to TRBJ1-2, with D tentatively TRBD1 (5 bases). Germline lookup yields CDR1 SGHVS and CDR2 FQNEAQ. The CDR3 runs to 12 residues. V was pared by 3 bases and J by 8 bases, with 10 bases between. CDR3 DNA sequence: TGTGCCAGCAGCTTCAGCGGGGGGGGCTACACCTTC. This translates into CASSFSGGGYTF.

The chain employs TRBV18 and TRBJ2-3, with D perhaps matching TRBD2 (6 bases). Germline CDR1 reads KGHSH; CDR2 reads LQKENI. The CDR3 is 11 amino acids. Trimming took off 6 bases at V and 6 bases at J, with 7 bases between the two ends. CDR3 nucleotides: TGTGCCAGCTCCCGGGGGGATACGCAGTATTTT. Amino acid sequence: CASSRGDTQYF.

The chain recombines TRBV27 with TRBJ2-5; D possibly corresponds to TRBD2 (6 bases). From germline, CDR1 is MNHEY and CDR2 SMNVEV (reference sequence). This CDR3 is built from 15 residues. Trimming removed 4 bases from V and 1 base from J, with 13 bases in between. This CDR3 is CASSSPGLLQETQYF. The CDR3 bases are TGTGCCAGCAGTTCTCCGGGACTTCTCCAAGAGACCCAGTACTTC.

This clone was counted once. The chain uses TRBV10-1 and TRBJ2-3, with a weak D call TRBD2 (5 bases). V was pared by 2 bases and J by 2 bases, with 8 bases between. The CDR3 runs 14 residues. Germline V gene lookup returns CDR1 WNHNN and CDR2 SYGVQD (reference sequence). CDR3 in DNA: TGCGCCAGCAGTGAGGGACTTTCCACAGATACGCAGTATTTT. The encoded protein is CASSEGLSTDTQYF.

This rearrangement joins TRBV30 to TRBJ1-5; D gene ambiguous. V shed 2 bases and J shed 3 bases, with 14 bases lying between them. The germline V gene encodes CDR1 GTSNPN and CDR2 SVGIG (reference sequence). The CDR3 is 15 amino acids. The CDR3 nucleotides read TGTGCCTGGAGTCCCCCCGGACTGATCAATCAGCCCCAGCATTTT. As protein: CAWSPPGLINQPQHF.